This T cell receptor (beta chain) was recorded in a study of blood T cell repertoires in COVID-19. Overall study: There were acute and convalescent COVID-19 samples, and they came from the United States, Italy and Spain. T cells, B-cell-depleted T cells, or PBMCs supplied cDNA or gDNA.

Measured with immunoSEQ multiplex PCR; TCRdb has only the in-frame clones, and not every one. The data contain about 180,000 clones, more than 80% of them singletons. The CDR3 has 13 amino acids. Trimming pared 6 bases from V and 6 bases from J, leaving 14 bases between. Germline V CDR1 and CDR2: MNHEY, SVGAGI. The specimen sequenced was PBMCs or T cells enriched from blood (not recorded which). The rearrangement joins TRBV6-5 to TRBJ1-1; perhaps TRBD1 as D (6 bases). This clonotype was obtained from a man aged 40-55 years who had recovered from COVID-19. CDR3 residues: CASSLQGGPEAFF. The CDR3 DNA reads TGTGCCAGCAGCCTACAGGGAGGGCCTGAAGCTTTCTTT.